This is a list of T cell receptor beta chains from one sample in a study of blood T cell repertoires in COVID-19. The protocol was immunoSEQ multiplex PCR, while the TCRdb copy is restricted to in-frame clones and leaves out a portion. The repertoire includes around 250,000 clones, approximately 85% of them detected once, and 9% to 15% sits in the top ten. Material for sequencing was peripheral blood. The source is a man older than 75 with acute or convalescent COVID-19. CDR3s include the opening cysteine and the closing phenylalanine or tryptophan. A D gene is named only where the DNA matches it firmly. Not every row has a clone size; where given, it reads once, few, many or a size class.

cdr3_aa cdr3_nt v_call clone_size d_call j_call
CASSSDRWGEQYF TGTGCCAGCAGTTCGGACAGGTGGGGGGAGCAGTACTTC TRBV12-3/TRBV12-4 NA TRBD1 TRBJ2-7
CASSFLQGVNSGNTIYF TGTGCCAGCAGCTTCCTACAGGGGGTTAACTCTGGAAACACCATATATTTT TRBV5-5 NA TRBD1 TRBJ1-3
CASSDIDIRGYTF TGTGCCAGCAGCGACATCGACATAAGAGGCTACACCTTC TRBV9 NA NA TRBJ1-2
CASNGDSYEQYF TGCGCCAGCAACGGGGACAGTTACGAGCAGTACTTC TRBV5-1 NA TRBD1 TRBJ2-7
CASSFGAGRENTGELFF TGTGCCAGCAGTTTCGGGGCGGGACGAGAGAACACCGGGGAGCTGTTTTTT TRBV28 few NA TRBJ2-2
CASSHGRGDDGYTF TGTGCCAGCAGCCATGGTCGGGGGGACGATGGCTACACCTTC TRBV5-6 NA NA TRBJ1-2
CASSLDRAAEAFF TGCGCCAGCAGCTTAGACAGGGCGGCTGAAGCTTTCTTT TRBV5-1 NA TRBD1 TRBJ1-1
CASSGGSYGYTF TGTGCCAGTTCGGGGGGGAGCTATGGCTACACCTTC TRBV27 NA NA TRBJ1-2
CASSIDIASYNEQFF TGTGCCAGTAGTATAGATATAGCCAGTTACAATGAGCAGTTCTTC TRBV19 NA NA TRBJ2-1
CASSVTDRDPRNTIYF TGTGCCAGCAGTGTCACGGACAGGGACCCCCGAAACACCATATATTTT TRBV6-1 NA TRBD1 TRBJ1-3
CASSRAVGDRGLPQHF TGTGCCAGCAGCCGAGCGGTAGGGGACAGGGGATTGCCCCAGCATTTT TRBV4-2 NA TRBD1 TRBJ1-5
CASSLSDRGAAGANVLTF TGTGCCAGCAGCTTATCGGACAGGGGAGCGGCTGGGGCCAACGTCCTGACTTTC TRBV7-9 NA TRBD1 TRBJ2-6
CASTFSRITETQYF TGTGCCAGCACCTTTTCCAGAATCACGGAGACCCAGTACTTC TRBV3-1/TRBV3-2 NA NA TRBJ2-5
CASSLRTGGGNTEAFF TGTGCCAGCAGCTTAAGGACAGGGGGTGGGAACACTGAAGCTTTCTTT TRBV7-8 few TRBD1 TRBJ1-1
CASSGLSTIYF TGTGCCAGCAGCGGGCTAAGCACCATATATTTT TRBV13 NA NA TRBJ1-3
CASSRTPRGTEAFF TGTGCCAGCAGCCGAACCCCCAGAGGGACTGAAGCTTTCTTT TRBV11-3 few NA TRBJ1-1
CASSRRASGANVLTF TGTGCCAGTAGCCGAAGAGCCTCTGGGGCCAACGTCCTGACTTTC TRBV19 NA NA TRBJ2-6
CASSYRGVQGSIYTF TGTGCCAGCAGTTACCGCGGAGTACAGGGTTCGATCTACACCTTC TRBV6-5 NA NA TRBJ1-2
CASSDRNGNQPQHF TGTGCCAGCAGCGACAGGAACGGCAATCAGCCCCAGCATTTT TRBV2 NA NA TRBJ1-5
CATSRQGADTQYF TGTGCCACCAGTAGACAGGGGGCAGATACGCAGTATTTT TRBV24-1 NA TRBD1 TRBJ2-3
CASSQVNRRGGAFF TGTGCCAGCAGCCAAGTAAACAGGCGAGGTGGAGCTTTCTTT TRBV3-1/TRBV3-2 once NA TRBJ1-1
CASSLTALGPDTQYF TGTGCCAGCAGCCTTACAGCCCTTGGTCCAGATACGCAGTATTTT TRBV3-1/TRBV3-2 NA NA TRBJ2-3
CASRQGDQPQHF TGTGCCAGTAGACAGGGTGATCAGCCCCAGCATTTT TRBV6-5 NA TRBD1 TRBJ1-5
CASDSGRALEETQYF TGTGCCAGCGATAGCGGGAGGGCCTTAGAAGAGACCCAGTACTTC TRBV2 NA TRBD2 TRBJ2-5
CASSSGQGGMNTEAFF TGCGCCAGCAGCTCCGGACAGGGAGGGATGAACACTGAAGCTTTCTTT TRBV5-1 NA TRBD1 TRBJ1-1
CASREQGNRNQPQHF TGTGCCAGTAGGGAACAGGGGAACCGCAATCAGCCCCAGCATTTT TRBV19 NA TRBD1 TRBJ1-5
CASSIPSGRGADTQYF TGTGCCAGTAGTATACCCTCCGGGAGAGGGGCAGATACGCAGTATTTT TRBV19 NA NA TRBJ2-3
CASSQGETQYF TGTGCCAGCAGCCAGGGGGAGACCCAGTACTTC TRBV7-2 NA NA TRBJ2-5
CASSTILSRGQSNQPQHF TGTGCCAGCAGCACAATACTCTCGAGGGGACAGAGCAATCAGCCCCAGCATTTT TRBV28 NA TRBD1 TRBJ1-5
CASSPWTSGKQETQYF TGTGCCAGCAGCCCCTGGACTAGCGGGAAACAAGAGACCCAGTACTTC TRBV3-1/TRBV3-2 NA TRBD2 TRBJ2-5
CASSSQEGPYEQYF TGTGCCAGCAGCTCACAGGAAGGACCCTACGAGCAGTACTTC TRBV9 once NA TRBJ2-7
CASSEAGAGTGELFF TGTGCCAGCAGTGAAGCGGGGGCAGGCACCGGGGAGCTGTTTTTT TRBV25-1 NA NA TRBJ2-2
CASSIWTGVKTEAFF TGTGCCAGTAGTATATGGACAGGGGTAAAGACTGAAGCTTTCTTT TRBV19 NA TRBD1 TRBJ1-1
CASSVVGGALPYEQYF TGTGCCAGCAGTGTCGTTGGGGGGGCCCTCCCCTACGAGCAGTACTTC TRBV2 once NA TRBJ2-7
CATQPGTTTNEKLFF TGTGCCACCCAACCAGGTACCACAACTAATGAAAAACTGTTTTTT TRBV28 NA NA TRBJ1-4
CASRTQGASYQPQHF TGTGCCAGCAGGACACAGGGGGCTTCCTATCAGCCCCAGCATTTT TRBV6-6 few TRBD1 TRBJ1-5
CASSLASGGGTIYF TGTGCCAGCAGTTTAGCTAGTGGGGGGGGCACCATATATTTT TRBV28 NA NA TRBJ1-3
CASQGTGATNEKLFF TGCGCCAGCCAGGGCACAGGGGCAACTAATGAAAAACTGTTTTTT TRBV5-1 NA TRBD1 TRBJ1-4
CASSLVGGAGELFF TGCGCCAGCAGCTTGGTAGGGGGGGCCGGGGAGCTGTTTTTT TRBV5-1 NA NA TRBJ2-2
CASSPGTGGFSGNTIYF TGTGCCAGCAGCCCGGGGACAGGCGGCTTCTCTGGAAACACCATATATTTT TRBV5-5 NA TRBD1 TRBJ1-3
CASSLGAHPQPQHF TGTGCCAGCAGTTTAGGGGCCCACCCTCAGCCCCAGCATTTT TRBV27 NA NA TRBJ1-5
CASSSPGLADFNEQFF TGTGCCAGCAGCTCTCCGGGACTAGCGGATTTCAATGAGCAGTTCTTC TRBV7-2 NA TRBD2 TRBJ2-1
CASRVDREGTEAFF TGTGCCAGTAGGGTGGACAGGGAGGGGACTGAAGCTTTCTTT TRBV19 NA TRBD1 TRBJ1-1
CASSDGRVNQPQHF TGTGCCAGCAGTGACGGCAGGGTGAATCAGCCCCAGCATTTT TRBV2 NA NA TRBJ1-5
CASSLVRGAEAFF TGTGCCAGCAGCTTGGTCCGGGGGGCTGAAGCTTTCTTT TRBV7-2 NA NA TRBJ1-1